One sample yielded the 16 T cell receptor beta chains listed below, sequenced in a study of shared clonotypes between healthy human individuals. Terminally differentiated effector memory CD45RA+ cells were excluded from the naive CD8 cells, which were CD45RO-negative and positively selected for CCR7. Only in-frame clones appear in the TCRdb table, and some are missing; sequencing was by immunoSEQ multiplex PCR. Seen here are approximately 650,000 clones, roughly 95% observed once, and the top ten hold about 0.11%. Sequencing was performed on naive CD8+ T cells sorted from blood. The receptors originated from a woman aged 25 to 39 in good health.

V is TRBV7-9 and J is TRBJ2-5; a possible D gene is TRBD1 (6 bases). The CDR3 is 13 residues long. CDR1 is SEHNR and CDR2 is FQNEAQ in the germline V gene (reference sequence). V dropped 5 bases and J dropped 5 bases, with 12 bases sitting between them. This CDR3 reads CASSAGTIETQYF. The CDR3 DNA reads TGTGCCAGCAGCGCTGGGACAATTGAGACCCAGTACTTC.

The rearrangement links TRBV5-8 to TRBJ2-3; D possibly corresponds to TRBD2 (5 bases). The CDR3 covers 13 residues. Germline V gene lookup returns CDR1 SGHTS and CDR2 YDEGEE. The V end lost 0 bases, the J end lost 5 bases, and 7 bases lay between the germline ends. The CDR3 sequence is CASSLAAGDTQYF. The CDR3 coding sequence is TGTGCCAGCAGCTTGGCCGCGGGAGATACGCAGTATTTT.

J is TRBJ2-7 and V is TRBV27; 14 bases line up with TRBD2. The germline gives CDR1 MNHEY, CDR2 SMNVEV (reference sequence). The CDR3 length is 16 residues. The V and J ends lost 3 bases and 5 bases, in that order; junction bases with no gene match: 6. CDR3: CASSFSGGLAGDEQYF. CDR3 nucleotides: TGTGCCAGCAGTTTCAGCGGGGGACTAGCGGGAGACGAGCAGTACTTC.

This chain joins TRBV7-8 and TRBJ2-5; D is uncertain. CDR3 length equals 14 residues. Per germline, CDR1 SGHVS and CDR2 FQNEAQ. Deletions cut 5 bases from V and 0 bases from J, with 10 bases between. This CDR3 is CASSVFSDQETQYF. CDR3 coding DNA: TGTGCCAGCAGCGTTTTTTCCGACCAAGAGACCCAGTACTTC.

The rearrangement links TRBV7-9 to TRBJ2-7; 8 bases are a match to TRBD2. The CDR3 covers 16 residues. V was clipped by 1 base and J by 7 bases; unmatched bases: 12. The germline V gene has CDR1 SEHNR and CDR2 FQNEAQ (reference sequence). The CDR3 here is CASSLVGTRAFGEQYF. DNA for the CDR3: TGTGCCAGCAGCTTAGTAGGGACTAGGGCTTTTGGTGAGCAGTACTTC.

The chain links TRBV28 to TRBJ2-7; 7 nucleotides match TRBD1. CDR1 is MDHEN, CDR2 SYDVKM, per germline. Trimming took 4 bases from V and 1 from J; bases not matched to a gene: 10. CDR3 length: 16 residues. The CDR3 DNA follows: TGTGCCAGCAGTTCCCACCGGACAGGTCTTTCCTACGAGCAGTACTTC. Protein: CASSSHRTGLSYEQYF.

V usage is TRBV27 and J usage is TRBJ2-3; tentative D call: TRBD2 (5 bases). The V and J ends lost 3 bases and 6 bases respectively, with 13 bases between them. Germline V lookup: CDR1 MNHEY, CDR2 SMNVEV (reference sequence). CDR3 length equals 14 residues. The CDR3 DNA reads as TGTGCCAGCAGTTTCGAGGTAGCGCGGGATACGCAGTATTTT. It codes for CASSFEVARDTQYF.

As DNA, the CDR3 is TGTGCCAGCAGTAGGTTCACAGCGAAGAACACTGAAGCTTTCTTT. Translating it yields CASSRFTAKNTEAFF. The chain couples TRBV27 to TRBJ1-1; no reliable D call. Trimming shortened V by 5 bases and J by 1 base, and 14 bases separated the two germline ends. Germline values: CDR1 MNHEY, CDR2 SMNVEV (reference sequence). This CDR3 is built from 15 residues.

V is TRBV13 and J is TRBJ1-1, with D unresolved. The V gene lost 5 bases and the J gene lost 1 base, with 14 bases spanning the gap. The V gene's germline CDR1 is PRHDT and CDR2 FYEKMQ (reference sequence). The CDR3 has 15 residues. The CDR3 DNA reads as TGTGCCAGCAGCCCAACTGCATGGGGGAACACTGAAGCTTTCTTT. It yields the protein CASSPTAWGNTEAFF.

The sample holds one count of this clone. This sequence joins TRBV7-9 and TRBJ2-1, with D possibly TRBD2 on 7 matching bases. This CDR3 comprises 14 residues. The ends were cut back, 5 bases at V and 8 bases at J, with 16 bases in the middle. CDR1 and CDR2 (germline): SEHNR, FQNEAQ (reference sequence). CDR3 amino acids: CASSPAGGLHEQFF. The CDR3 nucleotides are TGTGCCAGCAGCCCGGCCGGGGGGCTCCATGAGCAGTTCTTC. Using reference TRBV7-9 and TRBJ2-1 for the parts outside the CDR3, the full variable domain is DTGVSQNPRHKITKRGQNVTFRCDPISEHNRLYWYRQTLGQGPEFLTYFQNEAQLEKSRLLSDRFSAERPKGSFSTLEIQRTEQGDSAMYLCASSPAGGLHEQFFGPGTRLTVL.

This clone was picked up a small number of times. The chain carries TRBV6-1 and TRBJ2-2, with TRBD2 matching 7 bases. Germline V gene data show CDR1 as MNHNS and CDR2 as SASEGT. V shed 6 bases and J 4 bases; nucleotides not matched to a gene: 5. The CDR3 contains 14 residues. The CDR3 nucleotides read TGTGCCAGCAGCCTAGCGGTGGTCACCGGGGAGCTGTTTTTT. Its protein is CASSLAVVTGELFF.

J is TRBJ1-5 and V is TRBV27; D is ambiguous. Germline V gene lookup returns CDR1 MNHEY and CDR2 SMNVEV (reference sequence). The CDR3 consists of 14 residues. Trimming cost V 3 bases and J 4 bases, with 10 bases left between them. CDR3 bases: TGTGCCAGCAGTTTTGGTGCGGAAAATCAGCCCCAGCATTTT. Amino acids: CASSFGAENQPQHF.

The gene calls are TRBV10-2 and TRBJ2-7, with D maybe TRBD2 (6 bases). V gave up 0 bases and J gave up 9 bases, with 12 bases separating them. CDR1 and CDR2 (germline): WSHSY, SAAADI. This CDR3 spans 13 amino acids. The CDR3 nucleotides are TGCGCCAGCAGTGAGTCGGGGCGGGACGGGCAGTACTTC. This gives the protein CASSESGRDGQYF.

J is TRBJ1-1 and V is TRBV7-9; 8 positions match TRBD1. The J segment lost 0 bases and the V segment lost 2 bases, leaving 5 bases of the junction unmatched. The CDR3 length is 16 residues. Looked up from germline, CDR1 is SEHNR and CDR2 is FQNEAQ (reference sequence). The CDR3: CASSLWDRNMNTEAFF. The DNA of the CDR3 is TGTGCCAGCAGCTTATGGGACAGGAATATGAACACTGAAGCTTTCTTT.

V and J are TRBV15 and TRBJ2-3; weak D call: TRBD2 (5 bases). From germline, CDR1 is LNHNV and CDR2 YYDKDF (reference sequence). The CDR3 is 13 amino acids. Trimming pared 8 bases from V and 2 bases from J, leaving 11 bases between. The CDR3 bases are TGTGCCACCGAGGGATTTTCCACAGATACGCAGTATTTT. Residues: CATEGFSTDTQYF.

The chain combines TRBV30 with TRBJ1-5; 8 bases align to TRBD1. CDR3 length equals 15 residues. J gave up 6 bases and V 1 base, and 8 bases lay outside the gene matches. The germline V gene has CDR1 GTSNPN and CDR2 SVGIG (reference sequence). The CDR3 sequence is CAWSDGVQGAQPQHF. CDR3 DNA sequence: TGTGCCTGGAGTGATGGGGTTCAGGGGGCTCAGCCCCAGCATTTT.